This T cell receptor beta chain originates from a study of blood T cell repertoires in COVID-19. About the research overall: Nucleic acid was either cDNA or gDNA, and it came from T cells, B-cell-depleted T cells, or PBMCs.

Per the original methods: Nucleated cell counts were estimated from reference gene primer amplification. Assay: immunoSEQ multiplex PCR; the TCRdb copy retains only in-frame clones and omits some. That table gives V, J and clone size, and the DNA gave D and trimming. The profile shows about 150,000 clones, under 85% of them singletons. The sample consisted of peripheral blood. The origin of this receptor is a man between 45 and 60 years old with active or convalescent COVID-19.

The CDR3 here is CASSFGQTNTGELFF. DNA of the CDR3: TGTGCCAGCAGCTTTGGACAGACGAACACCGGGGAGCTGTTTTTT. V is TRBV7-3 and J is TRBJ2-2; the D gene is possibly TRBD1 (6 bases). The CDR3 totals 15 residues. CDR1 and CDR2 from the germline V gene are SGHTA and FQGTGA. V lost 3 bases to trimming and J lost 0 bases, with 8 bases between them.